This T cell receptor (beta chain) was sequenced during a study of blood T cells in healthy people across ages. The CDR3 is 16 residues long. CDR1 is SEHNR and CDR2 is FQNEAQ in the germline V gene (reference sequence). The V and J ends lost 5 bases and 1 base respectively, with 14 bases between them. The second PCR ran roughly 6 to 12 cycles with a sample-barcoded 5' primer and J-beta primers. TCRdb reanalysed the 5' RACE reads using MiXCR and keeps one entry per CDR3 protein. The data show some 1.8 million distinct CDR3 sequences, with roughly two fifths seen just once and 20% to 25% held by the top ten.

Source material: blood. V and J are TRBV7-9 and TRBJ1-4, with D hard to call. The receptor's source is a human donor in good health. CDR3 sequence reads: CASSPRLHETNEKLFF. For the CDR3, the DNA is TGTGCCAGCAGCCCTCGGTTGCACGAAACTAATGAAAAACTGTTTTTT.